This T cell receptor beta chain stems from a study of cytomegalovirus exposure and HLA in healthy donors. Study context: The Caucasian-associated ancestry cluster contained 81% of the 398 genotyped donors. Study results and caveats: Previous analysis showed most TCR beta V segments were productive about 87% or about 30% of the time. After further analysis at a later stage, roughly 16,000 TCR beta sequences were associated with HLA alleles at 0.05 false discovery rate. Presence/absence analyses supposed approximately even sequencing depth among donors.

PCR primers comprised 60 Vbeta and 13 Jbeta primers. The repertoire was sequenced with immunoSEQ multiplex PCR; TCRdb's copy has only in-frame clones and lacks some. The sample records some 87,000 clones, around three quarters being singletons. V lost 1 base to trimming and J lost 0 bases, with 10 bases between them. The CDR3 has 15 residues. Per germline, CDR1 SQVTM and CDR2 ANQGSEA. As to this clone: Its antigen is undetermined.

The clonotype comes from a woman aged 40 to 50 in good health and CMV-seropositive. The sample was PBMCs. The rearrangement uses TRBV29-1 and TRBJ2-1, with a possible D match to TRBD1 (5 bases). The CDR3 is CSVEGQSSSYNEQFF. CDR3 coding DNA: TGCAGCGTTGAAGGACAGAGTAGCTCCTACAATGAGCAGTTCTTC.